Included here is one T cell receptor (beta chain) sequence, with context. This sample is part of a study of identical twins. The CDR3 has 15 residues. V lost 3 bases and J lost 5; bases outside the gene matches: 6. Per germline, CDR1 SEHNR and CDR2 FQNEAQ (reference sequence). TCRdb called the 5' RACE reads again in MiXCR, with one record for every CDR3 protein. Here the sample spans approximately 500,000 distinct CDR3 sequences, less than 25% being singletons. Another study also made use of these data, one on T cells expressing NK-cell markers.

The receptor was isolated from a woman aged 18-35 years in good health. The V call is TRBV7-9, the J call TRBJ1-4, with TRBD1 matching over 7 bases. The sample consisted of CD4+ T cells sorted from blood. The CDR3, as DNA: TGTGCCAGCAGCTTTGGGACAGCAGAGAATGAAAAACTGTTTTTT. Its translation is CASSFGTAENEKLFF.